This T cell receptor beta chain was profiled in a study of T cell responses to AZD1222 COVID-19 vaccine. General study results and limits: Spike regions recognized by vaccine-associated CD4 TCRs spanned the protein, led by 160-218 and 743-854. There were mostly white British donors and more females than males, and clonal diversity was possibly underestimated. Elevations in Spike-specific TCR breadth and depth followed administration of two AZD1222 doses. Repertoire sampling was restricted to post-peak T cell response timepoints.

The germline gives CDR1 MDHEN, CDR2 SYDVKM. J was trimmed by 3 bases and V by 7 bases; bases with no gene match: 5. This CDR3 region has 14 residues. The table came from immunoSEQ multiplex PCR; TCRdb's copy has only in-frame clones and leaves some out. The sample consists of roughly 110,000 clones, about 90% of them appearing once. This clone was recorded only once. Its antigen is undetermined. The source of this sequence is an adult who received the AZD1222 COVID-19 vaccine. The chain uses TRBV28 and TRBJ2-7, with TRBD2 matching 11 bases. The source was peripheral blood, collected 28 days after the second AZD1222 dose. CDR3 residues: CASIGTSGIYEQYF. CDR3 nucleotide sequence: TGTGCCAGCATTGGGACTAGCGGAATCTACGAGCAGTACTTC.